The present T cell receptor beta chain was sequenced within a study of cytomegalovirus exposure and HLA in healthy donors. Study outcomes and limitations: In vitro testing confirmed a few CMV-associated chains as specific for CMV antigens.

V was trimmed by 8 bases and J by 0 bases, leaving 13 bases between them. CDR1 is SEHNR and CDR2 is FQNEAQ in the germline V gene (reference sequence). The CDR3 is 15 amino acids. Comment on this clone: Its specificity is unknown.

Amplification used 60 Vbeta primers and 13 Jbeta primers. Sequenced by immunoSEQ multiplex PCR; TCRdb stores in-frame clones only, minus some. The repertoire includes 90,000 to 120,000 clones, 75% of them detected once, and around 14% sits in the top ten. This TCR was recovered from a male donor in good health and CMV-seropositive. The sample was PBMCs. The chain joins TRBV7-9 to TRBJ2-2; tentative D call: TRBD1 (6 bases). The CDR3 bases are TGTGCCAGCGGGGCCGGGACACCGAACACCGGGGAGCTGTTTTTT. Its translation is CASGAGTPNTGELFF.